This TCR beta chain was identified in a study of technical replicates of blood from a handful of donors. Data came from immunoSEQ multiplex PCR; TCRdb stores just in-frame clones and leaves some out. The profile shows roughly 72,000 clones, roughly 93% of them singletons. Trimming took 4 bases from V and 5 from J; bases not matched to a gene: 10. In germline, CDR1 is SGHNT, CDR2 YYREEE (reference sequence). The CDR3 has 17 residues. This sequence joins TRBV5-4 and TRBJ2-7, with 15 bases matching TRBD2. This clonotype originated in a human donor in good health. Sequenced: T cells isolated from PBMCs. The CDR3 nucleotides read TGTGCCAGCAGCCCCCCGGGACTAGCGGGAGGCACACACGAGCAGTACTTC. This gives the protein CASSPPGLAGGTHEQYF. Based on the CDR3 plus reference TRBV5-4 and TRBJ2-7, the full variable domain is ETGVTQSPTHLIKTRGQQVTLRCSSQSGHNTVSWYQQALGQGPQFIFQYYREEENGRGNFPPRFSGLQFPNYSSELNVNALELDDSALYLCASSPPGLAGGTHEQYFGPGTRLTVT.